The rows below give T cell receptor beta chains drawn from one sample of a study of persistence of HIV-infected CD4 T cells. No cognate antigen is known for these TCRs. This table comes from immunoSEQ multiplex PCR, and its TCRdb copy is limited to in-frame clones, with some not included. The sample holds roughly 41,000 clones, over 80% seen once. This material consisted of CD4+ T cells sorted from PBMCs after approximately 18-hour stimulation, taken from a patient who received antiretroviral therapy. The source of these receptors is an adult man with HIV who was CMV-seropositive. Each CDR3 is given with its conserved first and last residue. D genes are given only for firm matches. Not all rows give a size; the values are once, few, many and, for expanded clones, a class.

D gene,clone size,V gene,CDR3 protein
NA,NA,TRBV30,CAWSVRGGGYEQYF
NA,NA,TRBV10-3,CAISESAKINTEAFF
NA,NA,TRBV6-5,CASRKEGSGANVLTF
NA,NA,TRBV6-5,CASSPSGREGAFF
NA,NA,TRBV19,CASSMLGFGNTEAFF
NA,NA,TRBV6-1,CASSEEGGRQYGYTF
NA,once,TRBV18,CTCWDNSYNEQFF
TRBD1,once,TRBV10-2,CASSEWGQQYNEQFF
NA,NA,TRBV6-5,CASSYTLGGLHTEAFF
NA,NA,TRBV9,CASSAGLFVGDNEQFF
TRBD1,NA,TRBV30,CAWTLRGDTEAFF
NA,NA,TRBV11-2,CASSLSSGLGGELFF
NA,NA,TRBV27,CASSFRGTEAFF
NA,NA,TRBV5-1,CASSRYYEQFF
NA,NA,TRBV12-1,CASSFASGDSTDTQYF
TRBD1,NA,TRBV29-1,CSVGTGAPYEQYF
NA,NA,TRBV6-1,CASRERGGSGAPLYGYTF
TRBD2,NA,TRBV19,CASSIVASGTGELFF
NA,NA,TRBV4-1,CASSQEPPRTLHNYGYTF
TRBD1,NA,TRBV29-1,CSVAGTGSSGHGYTF
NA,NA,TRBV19,CASRGQGRGGNTEAFF
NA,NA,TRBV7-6,CASSLGGAVQYF
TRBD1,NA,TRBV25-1,CASSQGGQPQHF
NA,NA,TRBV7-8,CASSRESQRPQHF
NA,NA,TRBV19,CASSIDRRGDAFF
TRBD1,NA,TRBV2,CASSETGGGRGPNEKLFF
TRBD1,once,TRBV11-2,CASSLGYRGNNEKLFF
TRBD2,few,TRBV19,CASTPGLADTGELFF
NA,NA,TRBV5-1,CASSREWVRTEAFF
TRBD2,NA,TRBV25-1,CASSQGTSSSTDTQYF
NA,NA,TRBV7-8,CASSRPRMYF
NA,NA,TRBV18,CASSPSLGRTQYF
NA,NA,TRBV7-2,CASSLGLGFTDTQYF
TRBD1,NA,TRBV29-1,CSVSTGGAVGYTF
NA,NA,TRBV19,CASRAGPLSYEQYF
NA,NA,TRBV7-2,CASSWEIQETQYF
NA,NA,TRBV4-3,CASSQDPRGIDYGYTF
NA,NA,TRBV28,CASRQHSGNTIYF
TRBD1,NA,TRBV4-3,CASSPRQGTDTGELFF
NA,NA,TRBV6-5,CASSYAGLGNYGYTF
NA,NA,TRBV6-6,CASSTDKNYEQYF
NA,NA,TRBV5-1,CASSLSPDSANQPQHF
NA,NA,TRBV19,CASSHYSGANVLTF
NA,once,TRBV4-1,CASSQEAGGSTGELFF
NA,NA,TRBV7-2,CASSGGLVPYEQYF
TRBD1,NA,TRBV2,CASSEQGARKDEQYF